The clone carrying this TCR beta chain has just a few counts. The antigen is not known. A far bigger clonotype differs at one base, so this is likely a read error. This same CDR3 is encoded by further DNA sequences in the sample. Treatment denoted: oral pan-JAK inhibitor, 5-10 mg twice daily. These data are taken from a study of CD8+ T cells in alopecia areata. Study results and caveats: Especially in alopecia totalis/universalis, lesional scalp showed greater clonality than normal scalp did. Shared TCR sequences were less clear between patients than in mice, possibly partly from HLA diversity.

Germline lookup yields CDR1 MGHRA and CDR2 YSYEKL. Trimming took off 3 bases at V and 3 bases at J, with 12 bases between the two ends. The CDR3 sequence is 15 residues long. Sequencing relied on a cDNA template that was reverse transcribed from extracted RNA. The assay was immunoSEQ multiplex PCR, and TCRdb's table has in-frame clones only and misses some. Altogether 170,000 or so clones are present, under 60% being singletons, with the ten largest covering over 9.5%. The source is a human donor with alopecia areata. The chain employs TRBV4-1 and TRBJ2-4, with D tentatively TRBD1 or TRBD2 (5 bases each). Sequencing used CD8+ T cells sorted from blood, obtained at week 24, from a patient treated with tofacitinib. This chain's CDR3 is CASSHSGTGKNIQYF. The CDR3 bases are TGCGCCAGCAGCCACTCCGGGACGGGCAAAAACATTCAGTACTTC.